Following are 12 T cell receptor beta chains from one sample sequenced in a study of blood T cell repertoires in COVID-19. Profiled with immunoSEQ multiplex PCR; TCRdb holds only in-frame clones, not every one. This table holds about 400,000 clones, approximately 86% found once. The sequenced sample was PBMCs or T cells enriched from blood (not recorded which). The receptors come from a woman aged 40 to 50 with acute COVID-19.

CDR3 DNA: TGCGCCAGCAACAGGGGGCGCGGAGAGACCCAGTACTTC. It specifies CASNRGRGETQYF. The chain joins TRBV10-2 to TRBJ2-5; TRBD1 matches 9 bases. Germline loops: CDR1 WSHSY, CDR2 SAAADI. The CDR3 runs to 13 residues. V lost 7 bases to trimming and J lost 4 bases; unmatched junction nucleotides: 4.

This clone occurred many times. The rearrangement joins TRBV2 to TRBJ2-2; the D is unclear. Trimming pared 1 base from V and 3 bases from J, leaving 6 bases between. The CDR3 has 14 residues. From germline, CDR1 is SNHLY and CDR2 FYNNEI. The chain's CDR3 is CASSEVVDTGELFF. The DNA of the CDR3 is TGTGCCAGCAGTGAAGTAGTAGACACCGGGGAGCTGTTTTTT.

The chain is built from TRBV5-4 and TRBJ1-4; 10 nucleotides line up with TRBD1. Per the germline V gene, CDR1 is SGHNT and CDR2 is YYREEE (reference sequence). The CDR3 spans 16 residues. After removal of 4 bases from V and 3 bases from J, the junction contained 6 bases not matched to a gene. The CDR3 reads CASSTDRGRANEKLFF. CDR3 in DNA: TGTGCCAGCAGCACAGACAGGGGGCGGGCTAATGAAAAACTGTTTTTT.

This clone occurred a few times. The chain couples TRBV6-1 to TRBJ1-3, with 7 bases matching TRBD1. The J segment lost 2 bases and the V segment lost 4 bases, leaving 8 bases of the junction unmatched. The CDR3 has 16 amino acids. Germline V gives CDR1 MNHNS, CDR2 SASEGT. CDR3 amino acids: CASSGLDRAPGNTIYF. The CDR3 DNA reads as TGTGCCAGCAGTGGCCTCGACAGGGCGCCTGGAAACACCATATATTTT.

The chain uses TRBV6-5 and TRBJ1-1; D remains ambiguous. The CDR3 is 14 residues long. Trimming left V 0 bases short and J 4 bases short, with 9 bases between. From germline, CDR1 is MNHEY and CDR2 SVGAGI. The CDR3 nucleotides are TGTGCCAGCAGTTACTCGAAGGGAGCCACTGAAGCTTTCTTT. Translating it yields CASSYSKGATEAFF.

This sequence joins TRBV6-6 and TRBJ1-2; TRBD1 is a possible D gene (5 bases). Between the trimmed V and J ends, which lost 6 bases and 7 bases, there was a span of 15 bases. CDR3 length: 13 amino acids. Germline-derived CDR1 and CDR2 are MNHNY and SVGAGI (reference sequence). The CDR3 DNA is TGTGCCAGCAGCACCTCAGGGTTCCCTGGCTACACCTTC. Translated: CASSTSGFPGYTF.

This clone turned up a few times. The chain carries TRBV7-2 and TRBJ2-3, with D perhaps TRBD2 (5 bases). V was trimmed by 5 bases and J by 2 bases, leaving 11 bases between them. There are 14 residues in the CDR3. Germline CDR1 SGHTA, CDR2 FQGNSA. The CDR3 loop reads CASSPLTTTDTQYF. CDR3 in DNA: TGTGCCAGCAGCCCATTGACTACCACAGATACGCAGTATTTT. Based on the CDR3 plus reference TRBV7-2 and TRBJ2-3, the full variable domain is GAGVSQSPSNKVTEKGKDVELRCDPISGHTALYWYRQSLGQGLEFLIYFQGNSAPDKSGLPSDRFSAERTGGSVSTLTIQRTQQEDSAVYLCASSPLTTTDTQYFGPGTRLTVL.

V and J are TRBV2 and TRBJ1-3; D gene unclear. The germline CDR1 and CDR2 sequences are SNHLY and FYNNEI. V was shortened by 8 bases and J by 4 bases, with 3 bases between the two germline ends. This CDR3 is built from 10 residues. As DNA, the CDR3 is TGTGCCAGCCTCGGAAACACCATATATTTT. Protein: CASLGNTIYF.

CDR3 region: CASMGQGGEKLFF. As DNA, the CDR3 is TGTGCCAGTATGGGACAGGGGGGTGAAAAACTGTTTTTT. The rearrangement links TRBV19 to TRBJ1-4, with TRBD1 identical over 11 bases. V shed 7 bases and J 7 bases; nucleotides not matched to a gene: 2. The CDR3 is made up of 13 amino acids. Looked up from germline, CDR1 is LNHDA and CDR2 is SQIVND (reference sequence). Using reference TRBV19 and TRBJ1-4 for the parts outside the CDR3, the full variable domain is DGGITQSPKYLFRKEGQNVTLSCEQNLNHDAMYWYRQDPGQGLRLIYYSQIVNDFQKGDIAEGYSVSREKKESFPLTVTSAQKNPTAFYLCASMGQGGEKLFFGSGTQLSVL.

The chain uses TRBV19 and TRBJ2-7; 11 nucleotides match TRBD1. Germline V lookup: CDR1 LNHDA, CDR2 SQIVND (reference sequence). J gave up 4 bases and V 3 bases, and 2 bases lay outside the gene matches. The CDR3 is made up of 14 amino acids. The CDR3 sequence is CASSMGQGGYEQYF. The CDR3 bases are TGTGCCAGTAGTATGGGACAGGGGGGATACGAGCAGTACTTC.

CDR3 DNA sequence: TGTGCCAGTAGTATAGGAACGTACAGGTCCGATAATTCACCCCTCCACTTT. Translation gives CASSIGTYRSDNSPLHF. The rearrangement uses TRBV19 and TRBJ1-6, with D possibly being TRBD1 (5 bases). The germline V gene encodes CDR1 LNHDA and CDR2 SQIVND (reference sequence). This CDR3 comprises 17 residues. The ends were cut back, 1 base at V and 5 bases at J, with 15 bases in the middle.

This chain links TRBV19 with TRBJ2-5; 8 positions match TRBD1. Germline-derived CDR1 and CDR2 are LNHDA and SQIVND (reference sequence). The CDR3 extends over 16 amino acids. V was pared by 6 bases and J by 1 base, with 10 bases of the junction left unmatched. CDR3 sequence reads: CASSLPLGTGQETQYF. In DNA form, the CDR3 reads TGTGCCAGTAGCTTACCCCTGGGGACAGGCCAAGAGACCCAGTACTTC. The variable domain in full, completed from reference TRBV19 and TRBJ2-5, reads DGGITQSPKYLFRKEGQNVTLSCEQNLNHDAMYWYRQDPGQGLRLIYYSQIVNDFQKGDIAEGYSVSREKKESFPLTVTSAQKNPTAFYLCASSLPLGTGQETQYFGPGTRLLVL.